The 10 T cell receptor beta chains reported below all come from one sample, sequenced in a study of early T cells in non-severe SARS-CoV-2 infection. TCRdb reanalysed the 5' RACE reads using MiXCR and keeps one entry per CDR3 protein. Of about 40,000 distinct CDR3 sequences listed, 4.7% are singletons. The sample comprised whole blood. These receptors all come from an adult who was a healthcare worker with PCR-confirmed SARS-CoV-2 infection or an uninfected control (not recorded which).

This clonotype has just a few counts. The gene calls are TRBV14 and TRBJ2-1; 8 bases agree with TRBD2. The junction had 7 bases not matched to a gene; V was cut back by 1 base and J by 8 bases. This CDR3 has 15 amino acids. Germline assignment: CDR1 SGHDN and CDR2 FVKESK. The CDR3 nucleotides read TGTGCCAGCAGCCAAGTGGCGGGGGGCCTCGATGAGCAGTTCTTC. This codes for CASSQVAGGLDEQFF.

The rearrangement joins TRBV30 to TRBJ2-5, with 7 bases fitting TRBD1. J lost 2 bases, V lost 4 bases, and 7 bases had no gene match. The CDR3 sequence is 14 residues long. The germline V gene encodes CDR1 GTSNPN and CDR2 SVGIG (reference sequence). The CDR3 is CAWNRGPPQETQYF. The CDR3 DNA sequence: TGTGCCTGGAACAGGGGACCCCCGCAAGAGACCCAGTACTTC.

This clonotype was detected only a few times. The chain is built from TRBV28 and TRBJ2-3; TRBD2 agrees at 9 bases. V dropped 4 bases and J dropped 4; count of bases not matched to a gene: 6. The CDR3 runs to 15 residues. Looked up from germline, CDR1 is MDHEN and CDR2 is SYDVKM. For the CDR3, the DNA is TGTGCCAGCAGTTCCGCTAGCGGGACCTCAGATACGCAGTATTTT. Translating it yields CASSSASGTSDTQYF. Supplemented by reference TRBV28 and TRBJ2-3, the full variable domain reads DVKVTQSSRYLVKRTGEKVFLECVQDMDHENMFWYRQDPGLGLRLIYFSYDVKMKEKGDIPEGYSVSREKKERFSLILESASTNQTSMYLCASSSASGTSDTQYFGPGTRLTVL.

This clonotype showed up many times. This CDR3 is CASSFSEDSTIYF. Here the CDR3 DNA reads TGTGCCAGCAGCTTTTCGGAGGACAGCACCATATATTTT. This chain uses TRBV7-9 with TRBJ1-3, with D tentatively TRBD1 (6 bases). The CDR3 sequence is 13 residues long. Germline-derived CDR1 and CDR2 are SEHNR and FQNEAQ (reference sequence). Deletions cut 3 bases from V and 9 bases from J, with 12 bases between.

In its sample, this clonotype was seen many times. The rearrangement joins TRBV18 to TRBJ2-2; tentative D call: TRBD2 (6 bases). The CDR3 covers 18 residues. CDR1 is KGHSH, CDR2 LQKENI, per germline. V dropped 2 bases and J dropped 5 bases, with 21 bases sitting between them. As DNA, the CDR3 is TGTGCCAGCTCACCAATGCCGCGGGAAGGGAAGTGGACCGGGGAGCTGTTTTTT. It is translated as CASSPMPREGKWTGELFF.

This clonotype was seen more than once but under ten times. In DNA form, the CDR3 reads TGTGCCAGCAGTACACCCCGGGGGACTCATAACTATGGCTACACCTTC. It codes for CASSTPRGTHNYGYTF. The chain employs TRBV28 and TRBJ1-2, with D maybe TRBD1 (5 bases). Trimming took off 5 bases at V and 1 base at J, with 17 bases between the two ends. The CDR3 is made up of 16 amino acids. The V gene's germline CDR1 is MDHEN and CDR2 SYDVKM.

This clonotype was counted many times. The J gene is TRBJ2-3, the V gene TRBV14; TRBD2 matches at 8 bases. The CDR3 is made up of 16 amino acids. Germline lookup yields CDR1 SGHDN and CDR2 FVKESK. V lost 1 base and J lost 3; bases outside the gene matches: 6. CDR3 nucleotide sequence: TGTGCCAGCAGCCAAGGAACGGGACTAGTTACAGATACGCAGTATTTT. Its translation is CASSQGTGLVTDTQYF.

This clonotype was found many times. Written as DNA, the CDR3 is TGTGCCAGCAACGCTGGTACAAGCGGGAGAGTTAGCTACGAGCAGTACTTC. It translates to CASNAGTSGRVSYEQYF. J is TRBJ2-7 and V is TRBV7-9, with 8 bases aligning to TRBD2. Germline trimming cut 7 bases from V and 3 bases from J; bases unmatched to any gene: 17. CDR1 is SEHNR, CDR2 FQNEAQ, per germline (reference sequence). The CDR3 loop spans 17 amino acids.

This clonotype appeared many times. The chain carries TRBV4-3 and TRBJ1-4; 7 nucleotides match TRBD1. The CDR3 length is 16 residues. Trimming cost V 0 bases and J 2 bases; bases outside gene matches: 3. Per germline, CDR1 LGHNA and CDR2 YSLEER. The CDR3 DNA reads TGCGCCAGCAGCCAAGATTGGGGACAGACTAATGAAAAACTGTTTTTT. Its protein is CASSQDWGQTNEKLFF.

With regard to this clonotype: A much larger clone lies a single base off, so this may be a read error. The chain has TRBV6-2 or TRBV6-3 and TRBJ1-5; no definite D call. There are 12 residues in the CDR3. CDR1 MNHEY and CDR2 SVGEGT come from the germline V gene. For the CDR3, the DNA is TGTGCCAACAGTATCCAGTATCAGCCCCAGCATTTT. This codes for CANSIQYQPQHF.